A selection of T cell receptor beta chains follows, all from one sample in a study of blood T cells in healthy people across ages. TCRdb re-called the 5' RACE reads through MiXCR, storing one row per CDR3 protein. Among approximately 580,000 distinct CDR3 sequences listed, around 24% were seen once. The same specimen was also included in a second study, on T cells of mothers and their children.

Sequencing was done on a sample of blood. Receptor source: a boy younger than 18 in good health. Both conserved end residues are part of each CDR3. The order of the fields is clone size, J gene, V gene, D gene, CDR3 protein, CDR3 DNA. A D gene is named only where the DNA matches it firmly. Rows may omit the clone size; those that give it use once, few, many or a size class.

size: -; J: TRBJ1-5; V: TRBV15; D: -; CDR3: CATSREMGNRPQHF; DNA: TGTGCCACCAGCAGAGAGATGGGTAATCGGCCCCAGCATTTT
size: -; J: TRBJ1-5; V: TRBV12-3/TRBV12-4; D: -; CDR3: CASSFGGNGNQPQHF; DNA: TGTGCCAGCAGTTTCGGAGGTAATGGCAATCAGCCCCAGCATTTT
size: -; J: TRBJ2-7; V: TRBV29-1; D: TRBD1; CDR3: CSVMQGAYEQYF; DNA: TGCAGCGTGATGCAGGGGGCCTACGAGCAGTACTTC
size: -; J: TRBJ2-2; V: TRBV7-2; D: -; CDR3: CASSPRKAGPMGGELFF; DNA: TGTGCCAGCAGCCCCCGAAAGGCGGGACCGATGGGCGGGGAGCTGTTTTTT
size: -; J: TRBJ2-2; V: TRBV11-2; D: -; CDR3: CASTRARFTGELFF; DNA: TGTGCCAGCACCAGAGCCAGGTTCACCGGGGAGCTGTTTTTT
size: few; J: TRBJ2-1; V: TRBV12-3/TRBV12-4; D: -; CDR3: CASSPARNSYNEQFF; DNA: TGTGCCAGCAGCCCCGCAAGAAACTCCTACAATGAGCAGTTCTTC
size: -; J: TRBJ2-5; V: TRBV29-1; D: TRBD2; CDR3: CSVRVAGGRETQYF; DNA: TGCAGCGTTCGCGTAGCGGGGGGGCGTGAGACCCAGTACTTC
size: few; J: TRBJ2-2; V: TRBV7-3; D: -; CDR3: CASSPRAAGNTGELFF; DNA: TGTGCCAGCAGCCCAAGGGCTGCGGGTAACACCGGGGAGCTGTTTTTT
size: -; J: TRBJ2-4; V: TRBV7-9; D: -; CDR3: CASSLDWDLAKNIRYF; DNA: TGTGCCAGCAGCCTTGACTGGGATCTAGCCAAAAACATTCGGTACTTC
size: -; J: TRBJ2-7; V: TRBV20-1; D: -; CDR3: CSARSEVLPIYEQYF; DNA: TGCAGTGCTAGATCCGAGGTCCTGCCCATTTACGAGCAGTACTTC
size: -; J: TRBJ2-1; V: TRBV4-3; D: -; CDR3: CASSQGGRRDEQFF; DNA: TGCGCCAGCAGCCAAGGAGGCAGGCGGGATGAGCAGTTCTTC
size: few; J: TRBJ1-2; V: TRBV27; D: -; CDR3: CASSFPGSNGYTF; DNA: TGTGCCAGCAGTTTCCCGGGGAGTAATGGCTACACCTTC
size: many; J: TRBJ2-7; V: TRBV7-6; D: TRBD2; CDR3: CASSLDGTSGYEQYF; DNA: TGTGCCAGCAGCTTAGACGGGACTAGCGGCTACGAGCAGTACTTC
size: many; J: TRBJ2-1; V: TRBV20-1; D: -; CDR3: CSAPGTGVGLAFDEQFF; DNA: TGCAGTGCGCCCGGGACAGGGGTAGGACTAGCGTTCGATGAGCAGTTCTTC
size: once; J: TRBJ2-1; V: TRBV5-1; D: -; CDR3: CASSFRTTYNEQFF; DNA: TGCGCCAGCAGCTTCAGGACCACCTACAATGAGCAGTTCTTC
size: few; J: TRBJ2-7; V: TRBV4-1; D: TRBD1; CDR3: CASSQAGQPSYEQYF; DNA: TGCGCCAGCAGCCAAGCGGGACAGCCCTCCTACGAGCAGTACTTC
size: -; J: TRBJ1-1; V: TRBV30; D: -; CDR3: CAWSVRGLEAFF; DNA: TGTGCCTGGAGTGTACGGGGCCTTGAAGCTTTCTTT
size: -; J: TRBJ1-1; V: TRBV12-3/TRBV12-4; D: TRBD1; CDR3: CATGTGGWVNTEAFF; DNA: TGTGCCACGGGGACAGGGGGCTGGGTGAACACTGAAGCTTTCTTT
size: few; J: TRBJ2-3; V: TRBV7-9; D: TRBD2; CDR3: CASGGGTTDTQYF; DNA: TGTGCCAGCGGCGGGGGTACGACAGATACGCAGTATTTT
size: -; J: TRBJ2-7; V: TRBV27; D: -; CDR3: CASSSTLEQYF; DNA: TGTGCCAGCAGTTCAACTCTCGAGCAGTACTTC
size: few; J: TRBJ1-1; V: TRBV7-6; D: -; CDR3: CASSLVLGANTEAFF; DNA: TGTGCCAGCAGCTTAGTTTTGGGTGCGAACACTGAAGCTTTCTTT
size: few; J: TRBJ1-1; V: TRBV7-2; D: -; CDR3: CASSLASRGTEAFF; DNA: TGTGCCAGCAGCTTAGCGAGTCGGGGGACTGAAGCTTTCTTT
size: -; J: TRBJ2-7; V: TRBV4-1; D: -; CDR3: CASRSDSYEQYF; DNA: TGCGCCAGCAGATCAGACAGCTACGAGCAGTACTTC
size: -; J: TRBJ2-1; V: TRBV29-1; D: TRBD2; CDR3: CSVSLAGGYFGQFF; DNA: TGCAGCGTCTCCCTAGCGGGAGGGTACTTTGGGCAGTTCTTC
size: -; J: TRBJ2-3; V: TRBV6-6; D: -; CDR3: CASSYAVTNTDTQYF; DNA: TGTGCCAGCAGTTACGCGGTAACCAACACAGATACGCAGTATTTT
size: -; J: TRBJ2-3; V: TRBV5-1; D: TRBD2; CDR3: CASSLGTSVTDTQYF; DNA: TGCGCCAGCAGCTTGGGGACTAGCGTTACAGATACGCAGTATTTT
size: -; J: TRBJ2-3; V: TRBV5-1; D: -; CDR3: CASSLNLDRPGAQYF; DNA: TGCGCCAGCAGCTTGAATTTAGACCGGCCTGGGGCGCAGTATTTT
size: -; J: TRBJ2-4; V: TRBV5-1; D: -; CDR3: CASSPLLAKNIQYF; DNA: TGCGCCAGCAGTCCTCTCTTAGCCAAAAACATTCAGTACTTC
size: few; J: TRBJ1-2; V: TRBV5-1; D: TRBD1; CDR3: CASSFDREGYTF; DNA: TGCGCCAGCAGCTTCGACAGGGAAGGCTACACCTTC
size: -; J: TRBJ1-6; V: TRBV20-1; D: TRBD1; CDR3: CSARFDREYNSPLHF; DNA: TGCAGTGCTAGATTCGACAGGGAGTATAATTCACCCCTCCACTTT
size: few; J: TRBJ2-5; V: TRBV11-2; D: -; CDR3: CASSFEGFETQYF; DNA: TGTGCCAGCAGCTTTGAGGGGTTTGAGACCCAGTACTTC
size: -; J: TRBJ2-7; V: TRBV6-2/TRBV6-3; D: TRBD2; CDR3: CASSYSDSILAGVGYEQYF; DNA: TGTGCCAGCAGTTACTCCGATTCGATATTAGCGGGAGTAGGCTACGAGCAGTACTTC
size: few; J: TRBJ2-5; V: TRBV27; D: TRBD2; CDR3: CASSLSGRLAGGQETQYF; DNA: TGTGCCAGCAGTTTATCGGGGCGACTAGCGGGGGGACAAGAGACCCAGTACTTC
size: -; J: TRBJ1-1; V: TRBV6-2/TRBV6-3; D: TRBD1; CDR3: CASTAGGTGPKNTEAFF; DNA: TGTGCCAGCACCGCCGGCGGGACAGGGCCCAAGAACACTGAAGCTTTCTTT
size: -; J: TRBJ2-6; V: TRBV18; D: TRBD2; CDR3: CASSPTLAAFGSGANVLTF; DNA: TGTGCCAGCTCACCTACACTAGCGGCCTTTGGGTCTGGGGCCAACGTCCTGACTTTC
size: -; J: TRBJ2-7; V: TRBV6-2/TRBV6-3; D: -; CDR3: CASYFSWNRAIDEQYF; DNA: TGTGCCAGCTATTTCAGCTGGAACAGGGCAATCGACGAGCAGTACTTC
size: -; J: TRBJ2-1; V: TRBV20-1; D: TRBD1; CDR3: CSAPGTGNNEQFF; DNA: TGCAGTGCTCCCGGGACAGGGAACAATGAGCAGTTCTTC
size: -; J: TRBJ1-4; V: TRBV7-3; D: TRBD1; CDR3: CASSSTGNPNEKLFF; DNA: TGTGCCAGCAGCTCGACAGGGAATCCTAATGAAAAACTGTTTTTT
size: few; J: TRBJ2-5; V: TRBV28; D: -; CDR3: CASSPTNRGYQETQYF; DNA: TGTGCCAGCAGCCCAACTAACCGGGGGTACCAAGAGACCCAGTACTTC
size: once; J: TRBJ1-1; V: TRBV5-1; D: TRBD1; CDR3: CASMTGMNTEAFF; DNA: TGCGCCAGTATGACAGGGATGAACACTGAAGCTTTCTTT
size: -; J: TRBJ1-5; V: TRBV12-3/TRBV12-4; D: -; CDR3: CASSLSAEAYSNQPQHF; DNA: TGTGCCAGCAGTTTATCCGCGGAGGCATATAGCAATCAGCCCCAGCATTTT
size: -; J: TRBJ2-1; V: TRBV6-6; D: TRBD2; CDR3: CASSNRPSGGNPSRFF; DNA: TGTGCCAGCAGTAATCGCCCTAGCGGGGGAAACCCTTCTCGGTTCTTC
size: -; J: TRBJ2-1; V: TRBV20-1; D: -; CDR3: CSARAGTAYNEQFF; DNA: TGCAGTGCTAGGGCCGGGACTGCATACAATGAGCAGTTCTTC
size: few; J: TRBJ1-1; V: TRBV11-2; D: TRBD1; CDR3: CASSLAQGAEAFF; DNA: TGTGCCAGCAGCTTGGCACAGGGGGCCGAGGCTTTCTTT
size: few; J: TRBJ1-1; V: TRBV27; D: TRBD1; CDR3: CASSLAGGLNTEAFF; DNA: TGTGCCAGCAGTTTAGCAGGGGGGCTGAACACTGAAGCTTTCTTT
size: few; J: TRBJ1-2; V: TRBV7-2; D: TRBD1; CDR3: CASSRTGEGGYTF; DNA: TGTGCCAGCAGTCGTACAGGGGAGGGTGGCTACACCTTC
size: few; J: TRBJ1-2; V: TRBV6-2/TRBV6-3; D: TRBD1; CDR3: CASSLPGQGASGYGYTF; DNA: TGTGCCAGCAGTCTACCGGGACAGGGGGCGAGTGGCTATGGCTACACCTTC
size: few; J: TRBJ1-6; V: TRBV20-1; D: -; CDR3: CSAMLPRAITPLHF; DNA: TGCAGTGCTATGCTCCCCAGGGCGATAACACCCCTCCACTTT
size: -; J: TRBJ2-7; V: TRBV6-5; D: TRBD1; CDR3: CATVTGGGEQYF; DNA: TGTGCCACGGTTACAGGGGGAGGCGAGCAGTACTTC
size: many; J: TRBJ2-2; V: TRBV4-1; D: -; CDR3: CASSSREFTGELFF; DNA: TGCGCCAGCAGCTCCCGGGAGTTCACCGGGGAGCTGTTTTTT
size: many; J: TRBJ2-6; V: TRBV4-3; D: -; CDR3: CASSQGAGASGANVLTF; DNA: TGCGCCAGCAGCCAAGGGGCCGGGGCCTCTGGGGCCAACGTCCTGACTTTC
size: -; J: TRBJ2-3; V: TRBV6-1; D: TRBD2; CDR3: CASSPWRGGTDTQYF; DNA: TGTGCCAGCAGCCCGTGGCGGGGGGGCACAGATACGCAGTATTTT
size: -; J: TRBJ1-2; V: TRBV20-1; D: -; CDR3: CSASVREGNYGYTF; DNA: TGCAGTGCTAGCGTACGCGAGGGGAACTATGGCTACACCTTC
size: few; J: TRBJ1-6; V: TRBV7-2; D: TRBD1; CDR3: CASSGGQGTNSPLHF; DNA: TGTGCCAGCAGCGGGGGACAGGGGACGAATTCACCCCTCCACTTT
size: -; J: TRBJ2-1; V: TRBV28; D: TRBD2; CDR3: CASSLYGGSNEQFF; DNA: TGTGCCAGCAGTTTATATGGCGGGAGCAATGAGCAGTTCTTC
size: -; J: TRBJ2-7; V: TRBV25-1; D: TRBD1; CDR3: CASKEQGSSYEQYF; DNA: TGTGCCAGCAAGGAACAGGGGAGCTCCTACGAGCAGTACTTC
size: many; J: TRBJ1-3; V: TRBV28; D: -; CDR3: CASSLTGTSGNTIYF; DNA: TGTGCCAGCAGTTTGACCGGGACCTCTGGAAACACCATATATTTT
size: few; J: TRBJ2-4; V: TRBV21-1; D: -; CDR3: CASSKAGRQRTKNIQYF; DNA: TGTGCCAGCAGCAAAGCGGGCAGACAACGCACCAAAAACATTCAGTACTTC
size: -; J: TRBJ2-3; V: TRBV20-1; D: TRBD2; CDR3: CSVRTSGRADTQYF; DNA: TGCAGTGTCCGGACTAGCGGGCGCGCAGATACGCAGTATTTT